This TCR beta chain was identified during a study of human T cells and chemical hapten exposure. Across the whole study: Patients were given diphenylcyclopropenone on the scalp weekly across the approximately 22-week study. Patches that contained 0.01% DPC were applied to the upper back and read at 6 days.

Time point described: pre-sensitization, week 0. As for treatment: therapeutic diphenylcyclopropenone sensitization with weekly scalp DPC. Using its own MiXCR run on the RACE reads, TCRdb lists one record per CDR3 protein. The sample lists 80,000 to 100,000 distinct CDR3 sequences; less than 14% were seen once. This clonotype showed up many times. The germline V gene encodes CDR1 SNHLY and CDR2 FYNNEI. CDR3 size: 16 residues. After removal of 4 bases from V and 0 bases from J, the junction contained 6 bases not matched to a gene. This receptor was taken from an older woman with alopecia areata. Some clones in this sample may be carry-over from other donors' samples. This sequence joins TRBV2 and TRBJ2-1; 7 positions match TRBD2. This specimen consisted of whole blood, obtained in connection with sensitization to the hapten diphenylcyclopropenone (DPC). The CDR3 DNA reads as TGTGCCAGCAGTGCCTCTAGCGGTCCCTCCTACAATGAGCAGTTCTTC. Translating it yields CASSASSGPSYNEQFF.